This T cell receptor beta chain was identified during a study of PD-L1 blockade in urothelial cancer. The CDR3 sequence is 13 residues long. Trimming shortened V by 5 bases and J by 8 bases, and 12 bases separated the two germline ends. CDR1 and CDR2 from the germline V gene are MNHNY and SVGAGI (reference sequence). Only a few counts were recorded for this clone. Sequencing used immunoSEQ multiplex PCR; TCRdb keeps in-frame clones, though not all of them. This table holds under 35,000 clones, around 84% found once. The rearrangement uses TRBV6-6 and TRBJ1-4, with D possibly matching TRBD1 (6 bases). This TCR was sampled from a man over 45 with urothelial cancer. Material: PBMCs, obtained around atezolizumab (anti-PD-L1) treatment. In nucleotides, the CDR3 is TGTGCCAGCAGTGGTTACAGGGTCGAAAAACTGTTTTTT. Protein: CASSGYRVEKLFF.